Listed below are T cell receptor beta chains from one sample, sequenced in a study of blood T cell repertoires in COVID-19. This table comes from immunoSEQ multiplex PCR, and its TCRdb copy is limited to in-frame clones, with some not included. This sample has 30,000 or so clones, with around 80% found just once. The sample comprised peripheral blood. The receptors come from an elderly man with active or convalescent COVID-19. Both conserved end residues are part of each CDR3.

cdr3_length,v_call,j_call,cdr3_aa
13,TRBV28,TRBJ2-1,CASSFLTPNEQFF
14,TRBV19,TRBJ2-1,CASTSSGHRNEQFF
14,TRBV7-8,TRBJ2-7,CASSPGTGGRRGYF
14,TRBV27,TRBJ1-3,CASSFSPEGNTIYF
15,TRBV18,TRBJ2-2,CASSPLPSGTGELFF
12,TRBV6-1,TRBJ1-1,CASSDQWGEAFF
15,TRBV7-9,TRBJ1-5,CASSGTGGAGQPQHF
15,TRBV3-1/TRBV3-2,TRBJ2-6,CASSQGASGANVLTF
13,TRBV19,TRBJ1-2,CASTTIEGYGYTF
16,TRBV6-1,TRBJ1-1,CASSGKTGGVFTEAFF
15,TRBV19,TRBJ1-1,CASSILGGGAMIAFF
17,TRBV24-1,TRBJ2-5,CATSDSGHLRGQETQYF
14,TRBV30,TRBJ2-4,CAWSPQGAGNIQYF
15,TRBV5-5,TRBJ2-4,CASSWAGKREGDQYF
15,TRBV7-9,TRBJ2-1,CASSPPFGGYNEQFF
14,TRBV2,TRBJ2-7,CASSSGTSPHEQYF
15,TRBV11-2,TRBJ2-1,CASSFRALLYNEQFF
12,TRBV12-3/TRBV12-4,TRBJ2-7,CASSVQGYEQYF
21,TRBV19,TRBJ2-1,CASSNPRSSGRAGKGYNEQFF
14,TRBV3-1/TRBV3-2,TRBJ1-4,CASSRGGIDEKLFF
15,TRBV27,TRBJ2-1,CASSTSVSSYNEQFF
16,TRBV7-2,TRBJ2-2,CASSPRTSGLTGELFF
12,TRBV21-1,TRBJ2-1,CAILSRGGGQFF
12,TRBV6-5,TRBJ2-2,CASSYFAGELFF
14,TRBV7-2,TRBJ2-4,CASSPGTSKNIQYF
15,TRBV6-6,TRBJ1-2,CASSYASGRNYGYTF
15,TRBV6-1,TRBJ1-6,CASSESRGINSPLHF
14,TRBV11-3,TRBJ2-1,CASSLGLAQNEQFF
17,TRBV24-1,TRBJ2-3,CATSDLADSSRTDTQYF
15,TRBV21-1,TRBJ1-1,CASSKGGGLNTEAFF
15,TRBV2,TRBJ1-2,CASRYRGPAQYGYTF
14,TRBV15,TRBJ2-2,CATSRTGLTGELFF
15,TRBV24-1,TRBJ2-2,CATSTSKEPTGELFF
14,TRBV19,TRBJ1-6,CASSSDREVSPLHF
14,TRBV6-5,TRBJ1-1,CASRYRQTPTEAFF
13,TRBV6-1,TRBJ2-7,CASSEIGFGEQYF
12,TRBV3-1/TRBV3-2,TRBJ1-1,CASSYRGGEAFF
12,TRBV25-1,TRBJ1-2,CASSSGGYGYTF
15,TRBV7-2,TRBJ2-7,CASSLMQGFSYEQYF
17,TRBV27,TRBJ1-5,CASSPGTGFGSNQPQHF
13,TRBV2,TRBJ2-7,CASSYGTSAFAYF
16,TRBV19,TRBJ1-3,CASSIYAGGSGNTIYF
12,TRBV18,TRBJ2-7,CASSPGGGEQYF
15,TRBV7-8,TRBJ1-2,CASSSRDRGDYGYTF
15,TRBV25-1,TRBJ2-1,CASSDQGQYVNEQFF
16,TRBV7-9,TRBJ2-2,CASSPLTGGDTGELFF
14,TRBV11-3,TRBJ2-7,CASSSERGSYEQYF
14,TRBV4-3,TRBJ2-5,CASSQNRGPETQYF
16,TRBV18,TRBJ2-3,CASSPSWGGVTDTQYF
13,TRBV18,TRBJ1-4,CASSQGASEKLFF
14,TRBV14,TRBJ1-6,CASSQQYVNSPLHF
14,TRBV11-2,TRBJ1-2,CASSLQSGGGGYTF
13,TRBV25-1,TRBJ1-2,CASSRGQGGGYTF
15,TRBV19,TRBJ2-2,CASSRIREGTGELFF
13,TRBV19,TRBJ1-4,CASSRQGNEKLFF
15,TRBV5-4,TRBJ1-2,CASSLVGRDYYGYTF
13,TRBV5-1,TRBJ1-4,CASSLSGGGKLFF
15,TRBV3-1/TRBV3-2,TRBJ2-3,CASSPTSGIGDTQYF
11,TRBV5-1,TRBJ2-7,CASSLSGEQYF